This T cell receptor (beta chain) was sequenced in a study of blood T cell repertoires in COVID-19. Study overall: Acute-phase and convalescent COVID-19 samples originated in the United States, Italy and Spain.

TCRdb keeps only in-frame clones here, not all; method: immunoSEQ multiplex PCR. Among about 170,000 clones listed, under 85% were seen once. CDR1 is SEHNR, CDR2 FQNEAQ, per germline (reference sequence). The CDR3 covers 18 residues. V gave up 4 bases and J gave up 0 bases; unmatched junction bases: 10. Sequences were obtained from PBMCs or T cells enriched from blood (not recorded which). The chain uses TRBV7-9 and TRBJ1-4; TRBD1 matches at 8 bases. The TCR originated in a man aged 45-65 years who had recovered from COVID-19. The CDR3 DNA is TGTGCCAGCAGCTCCGCCTCAGGGGGCAGAGCAACTAATGAAAAACTGTTTTTT. Its protein product is CASSSASGGRATNEKLFF.